This entry concerns a single T cell receptor (beta chain). The table came from immunoSEQ multiplex PCR; TCRdb's copy has only in-frame clones and leaves some out. The sample lists 200,000 to 300,000 clones, approximately 86% seen once, with 5.2% in the top ten. The sample comes from a study of blood T cell repertoires in COVID-19. Study-wide background: From the United States, Italy and Spain came samples of acute and convalescent COVID-19.

This CDR3 spans 16 amino acids. Looked up from germline, CDR1 is LNHDA and CDR2 is SQIVND (reference sequence). V trimming: 3 bases; J trimming: 0 bases; junction bases outside the gene matches: 3. The receptor comes from a woman aged 60-75 years with COVID-19, enrolled during active disease. The chain combines TRBV19 with TRBJ1-4; the match to TRBD1 covers 8 bases. Sequenced material: peripheral blood. CDR3 DNA: TGTGCCAGTAGTATTGGACAGGGAACAACTAATGAAAAACTGTTTTTT. Translation gives CASSIGQGTTNEKLFF.